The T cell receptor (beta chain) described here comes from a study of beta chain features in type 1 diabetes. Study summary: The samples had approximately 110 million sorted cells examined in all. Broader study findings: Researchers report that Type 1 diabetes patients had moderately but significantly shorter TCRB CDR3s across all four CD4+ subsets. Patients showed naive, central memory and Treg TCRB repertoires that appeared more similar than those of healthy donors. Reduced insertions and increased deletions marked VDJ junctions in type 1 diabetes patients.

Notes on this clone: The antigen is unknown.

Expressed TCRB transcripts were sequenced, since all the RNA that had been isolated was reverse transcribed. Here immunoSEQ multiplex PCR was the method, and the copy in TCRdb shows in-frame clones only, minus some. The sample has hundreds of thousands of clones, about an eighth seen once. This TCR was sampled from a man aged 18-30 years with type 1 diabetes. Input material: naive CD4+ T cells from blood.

In DNA, the CDR3 is TGTGCCAGCAGCTTTGACGGGGGCCTGAACACTGAAGCTTTCTTT. Protein sequence: CASSFDGGLNTEAFF. V is TRBV13 and J is TRBJ1-1, with D possibly being TRBD1 (6 bases). Trimming pared 3 bases from V and 0 bases from J, leaving 11 bases between. CDR3 size: 15 residues. Germline CDR1 and CDR2: PRHDT and FYEKMQ (reference sequence).